This TCR beta chain was recovered during a study of quantifying T cell responses using KT2 cells. Overall study: TCR alpha and beta constant-region primers primed reverse transcription of RNA.

The cDNA 3' end received a ligated oligonucleotide with a UMI. The first PCR ran around 4 cycles with an equimolar RC1.1 and RC1.2 beta primer mix. TCRdb used MiXCR to reprocess the UMI-ligation and nested PCR reads, holding one entry per CDR3 protein. The table shows 52,000 or so distinct CDR3 sequences, with 9% to 15% occurring only once. The CDR3 runs 12 residues. Trimming stripped 5 bases from V and 6 bases from J, with 10 bases between. This clonotype was obtained from a human donor. The sample taken for sequencing was PBMCs spiked with cells of the T cell clone KT2. The genes are TRBV12-3 or TRBV12-4 and TRBJ1-1, with D hard to call. The DNA for the CDR3 is TGTGCCAGCAGTCCAGTGGTGTCTGAAGCTTTCTTT. Residues: CASSPVVSEAFF.